This T cell receptor beta chain was sequenced in a study of blood T cell repertoires in COVID-19. Across the whole study: Spain, Italy and the United States supplied samples that represented acute and convalescent COVID-19. Nucleic acid was either cDNA or gDNA, and it came from T cells, B-cell-depleted T cells, or PBMCs.

The CDR3 is made up of 12 amino acids. Trimming cost V 9 bases and J 0 bases, with 8 bases left between them. Germline V gene sequence: CDR1 MDHEN, CDR2 SYDVKM. In the original processing: The assay estimated nucleated cells by amplifying reference gene primers. The protocol was immunoSEQ multiplex PCR, while the TCRdb copy is restricted to in-frame clones and leaves out a portion. For V, J and clone size, that table is used; D and trimming come from the DNA. The repertoire holds roughly 91,000 clones, with approximately 78% as singletons. V is TRBV28 and J is TRBJ1-2; no reliable D call. This TCR was sampled from a woman older than 75 with acute or convalescent COVID-19. The source material was peripheral blood. CDR3 sequence: CASESTNYGYTF. DNA of the CDR3: TGTGCCAGTGAGAGTACTAACTATGGCTACACCTTC.